These T cell receptor beta chains were read from a single sample in a study of T-cell reconstitution after alpha-beta-depleted transplantation in children. Using its own MiXCR run on the PCR reads, TCRdb lists one record per CDR3 protein. The data hold around 370,000 distinct CDR3 sequences, with 10% observed a single time. The source material was PBMCs from the stem cell graft donor, sampled from the stem cell graft. Receptors originate from a human donor who donated a stem cell graft to a child with acute lymphoblastic leukemia. CDR3s include the opening cysteine and the closing phenylalanine or tryptophan. D genes are given only for firm matches. Clone size is not always given. Where it is, it says once, few, many or a class for expanded clones.

D	J	V	size	DNA	CDR3
TRBD1	TRBJ2-2	TRBV10-3	few	TGTGCCATCAGTGTCCTGGGACAGTCCTCCTCAACCGGGGAGCTGTTTTTT	CAISVLGQSSSTGELFF
TRBD2	TRBJ2-3	TRBV12-3/TRBV12-4	-	TGTGCCAGCACTTATAGCGGGAGCACAGATACGCAGTATTTT	CASTYSGSTDTQYF
TRBD1	TRBJ2-1	TRBV20-1	few	TGCAGTGCCTCACCACGGGACAGGGGGAACAATGAGCAGTTCTTC	CSASPRDRGNNEQFF
TRBD1	TRBJ2-7	TRBV27	few	TGTGCCAGCAGGGAACAGGGGGCGTATCGAGAGCAGTACTTC	CASREQGAYREQYF
-	TRBJ2-1	TRBV4-1	many	TGCGCCAGCAGCCAAGTAGGAGGGTACAATGAGCAGTTCTTC	CASSQVGGYNEQFF
-	TRBJ1-2	TRBV5-6	-	TGTGCCAGCAGCTTTAAGGGGATTAACTATGGCTACACCTTC	CASSFKGINYGYTF
TRBD2	TRBJ2-7	TRBV7-2	few	TGTGCCAGCAGCCGACGGACTAGCGGGACCGAGGACGAGCAGTACTTC	CASSRRTSGTEDEQYF
-	TRBJ2-2	TRBV7-2	-	TGTGCCAGCAGCTTAGCGCGTTCATCCGTCGGGGAGCTGTTTTTT	CASSLARSSVGELFF
-	TRBJ2-7	TRBV9	many	TGTGCCAGCAGGGGGGATGGCTACGAGCAGTACTTC	CASRGDGYEQYF
TRBD1	TRBJ2-5	TRBV7-9	-	TGTGCCAGCAGCTTCCGACAGGGGGTAGAAGAGACCCAGTACTTC	CASSFRQGVEETQYF
TRBD2	TRBJ2-7	TRBV15	-	TGTGCCACCAGCAAGGAGGGGGGGGCGGGAGGAAACTACGAGCAGTACTTC	CATSKEGGAGGNYEQYF
TRBD1	TRBJ1-1	TRBV27	-	TGTGCCAGCAGTGGTCGGGGACAGCACAACACTGAAGCTTTCTTT	CASSGRGQHNTEAFF
-	TRBJ2-1	TRBV12-3/TRBV12-4	-	TGTGCCAGCACCGGTCTGGGGGACTTCCCTCGGGCGCAGTTCTTC	CASTGLGDFPRAQFF
-	TRBJ2-3	TRBV12-3/TRBV12-4	many	TGTGCCAGCAGTTTTCGGCCCCCAGATACGCAGTATTTT	CASSFRPPDTQYF
TRBD2	TRBJ2-7	TRBV20-1	few	TGCAGTGCTAGGTGGGGAGGGAGCGGGAGAGGCGGGCAGTACTTC	CSARWGGSGRGGQYF
-	TRBJ2-1	TRBV12-3/TRBV12-4	-	TGTGCCAGCAGTTCGGGTCTCCAGAGCTCCTACAATGAGCAGTTCTTC	CASSSGLQSSYNEQFF
-	TRBJ2-6	TRBV20-1	few	TGCAGTGCTAGAGATGACGAAGCCCAACTGGGGGCCAACGTCCTGACTTTC	CSARDDEAQLGANVLTF
-	TRBJ1-1	TRBV5-1	many	TGCGCCAGCAGCTTGATCTTATGGGCTTGGGCTTTCTTT	CASSLILWAWAFF
-	TRBJ2-3	TRBV12-3/TRBV12-4	many	TGTGCCAGCAGTCCCGGGACAATCAGCACAGATACGCAGTATTTT	CASSPGTISTDTQYF
-	TRBJ2-3	TRBV27	-	TGTGCCAGCAGTTTTGACAGGACGGGTACGCAGTATTTT	CASSFDRTGTQYF
TRBD1	TRBJ2-3	TRBV25-1	few	TGTGCCAGCAGTCCCTCCGGGACAGAGACTAGCACAGATACGCAGTATTTT	CASSPSGTETSTDTQYF
-	TRBJ2-5	TRBV30	-	TGTGCCTGGACTCCGGCCCCCGCTAGCTCCCGGACCCAGTACTTC	CAWTPAPASSRTQYF
-	TRBJ2-5	TRBV7-9	-	TGTGCCAGCAGCGTACAGGAAAAAGAGACCCAGTACTTC	CASSVQEKETQYF
-	TRBJ2-7	TRBV28	many	TGTGCCAGCAGTAACCGGGGCAACACCTACGAGCAGTACTTC	CASSNRGNTYEQYF
TRBD1	TRBJ1-5	TRBV4-2	many	TGTGCCAGCAGACCGACAGGGGGAGGAGTTGGCAATCAGCCCCAGCATTTT	CASRPTGGGVGNQPQHF
-	TRBJ2-5	TRBV7-2	-	TGTGCCAGCAGCCGCAGGTACCAAGAGACCCAGTACTTC	CASSRRYQETQYF
TRBD1	TRBJ2-4	TRBV4-1	-	TGCGCCAGCAGCCAGTGGCCACAGGGGGCGATTAACATTCAGTACTTC	CASSQWPQGAINIQYF
TRBD2	TRBJ2-1	TRBV12-3/TRBV12-4	few	TGTGCCAGCATTCATTGGCGGCCTAGCGGGCGCTACAATGAGCAGTTCTTC	CASIHWRPSGRYNEQFF
TRBD2	TRBJ2-5	TRBV20-1	-	TGCAGTGCTAGAGGGACTAGCGGGATCCAAGAGCCCCAGTACTTC	CSARGTSGIQEPQYF
-	TRBJ1-5	TRBV4-2	many	TGTGCCAGCAGCCAAACTTTCGGGGAGAATCAGCCCCAGCATTTT	CASSQTFGENQPQHF
-	TRBJ1-5	TRBV3-1	few	TGTGCCAGCAGCCAAGAGGGATATGGCAATCAGCCCCAGCATTTT	CASSQEGYGNQPQHF
-	TRBJ2-7	TRBV4-1	-	TGCGCCAGCAGCCGGTCCCCAGGGGCCCGATACGAGCAGTACTTC	CASSRSPGARYEQYF
TRBD2	TRBJ2-1	TRBV12-3/TRBV12-4	many	TGTGCCAGCAGTCTTGGAGGGAGGGGAGGTGAGCAGTTCTTC	CASSLGGRGGEQFF
-	TRBJ2-7	TRBV5-1	-	TGCGCCAGCAGCTTTAGACAGGCCTACGAGCAGTACTTC	CASSFRQAYEQYF
-	TRBJ2-1	TRBV10-3	-	TGTGCCATCAGCCAAGACAGAGAGCAGTTCTTC	CAISQDREQFF
-	TRBJ2-5	TRBV4-3	few	TGCGCCAGCAGCCAAGATCGTCGAATCCAAGAGACCCAGTACTTC	CASSQDRRIQETQYF
TRBD2	TRBJ2-1	TRBV10-3	many	TGTGCCATCAGTGAAGGGATAGCGGGAGGGCGCGATGAGCAGTTCTTC	CAISEGIAGGRDEQFF
-	TRBJ2-2	TRBV20-1	many	TGCAGTGCTAGAGGGGCGGGGACTGGATACACCGGGGAGCTGTTTTTT	CSARGAGTGYTGELFF
TRBD1	TRBJ1-1	TRBV29-1	many	TGCAGCGTTGAAGGGGACAGGGCTTATGAAGCTTTCTTT	CSVEGDRAYEAFF
TRBD2	TRBJ2-5	TRBV20-1	many	TGCAGTGCTGGACCGGGACTAGCGGGAACGGAGACCCAGTACTTC	CSAGPGLAGTETQYF
TRBD2	TRBJ2-7	TRBV28	many	TGTGCCAGCAGTCTCACGAACGGACTAGCGGGAGTCTACGAGCAGTACTTC	CASSLTNGLAGVYEQYF
-	TRBJ1-1	TRBV6-5	few	TGTGCCAGCAGTTACGGCTTTCAGACTGAAGCTTTCTTT	CASSYGFQTEAFF
-	TRBJ2-5	TRBV9	-	TGTGCCAGCAGCGTAGGGGGCCGGTCCCAAGAGACCCAGTACTTC	CASSVGGRSQETQYF
TRBD1	TRBJ1-2	TRBV2	-	TGTGCCAGCAGTGAAGACAGGGGGCGCGTTTCTGGTGGCTACACCTTC	CASSEDRGRVSGGYTF